This TCR beta chain was sequenced in a study of T and B cells in COVID-19 patients (dated by TCRdb to 2020 to 2022). About the full investigation: Using TRB and IGH repertoire sequencing of peripheral blood, the study characterized adaptive immunity in COVID-19 patients who had active infection or had recovered. Median age was around 30 years in the recovered cohort versus roughly 70 years in the active-infection cohort. An age-matched reference group of some 36 healthy donors negative for COVID-19 antibodies was used as the comparison for repertoire analyses. Comorbidities linked to unfavorable COVID-19 outcome were present in about 90% of the roughly 20 patients in the active-infection cohort. The recovered cohort included more than 15 patients who contributed some 21 samples, and most of those patients had mild to moderate COVID-19 that was managed on an outpatient basis. In the active-infection cohort, about 65% of the roughly 20 patients were critically ill and required mechanical ventilation or ECMO. Over 7.5 million TCR sequences were analysed in a TCR and BCR sequence repository that covered around 34 patients and under 75 time points. Two patients were included in both the recovered and active cohorts because samples were available from active disease and after recovery. As many as 9 follow-up blood samples were taken per patient, and some of the samples covered different disease stages within the same individual. The paper as a whole reports these results and caveats: Specific T cell subsets (CD4+/Treg/CD8+) and sorted SARS-CoV-2-responsive or tetramer+ T cells had not yet been sequenced, and the corresponding sequencing experiments were ongoing. Few blood samples were available from mildly ill patients while symptoms were present or from severe cases at early time points. The recovered cohort had approximately 2,200 exclusive TCR clusters, including 31 low-pGen clusters. The size of the cohort was considered insufficient for assessing HLA contributions to COVID-19 susceptibility or severity. TRBV/TRBJ gene usage was reported as strongly skewed in patients with COVID-19. Prospective validation of the reported TCR clusters was stated to be required before clinical use. During active COVID-19 the TRB repertoires were highly clonal, but at recovery diversity and richness rose above the levels seen in healthy donors.

Genomic DNA extracted from blood, in amounts of about 220-500 ng, served as the starting material for amplifying TRB repertoires. Sequencing used an Illumina MiSeq. TRB rearrangements were amplified by multiplex PCR with BIOMED2 TRB-A/B primer pools. Illumina-compatible adapters and 7-nucleotide sample barcodes were added to the amplicons in two consecutive PCRs. All library PCRs used Phusion HS II polymerase. Amplicons were gel-purified with the NucleoSpin Gel and PCR Clean-up kit, quantified on Qubit, and pooled at about 4 nM. Before Illumina next-generation sequencing, the quality of the amplicon pool was assessed on an Agilent 2100 Bioanalyzer. The paper's data handling went like this. Annotation of TRB rearrangements was performed with MiXCR 3.0.8 using the default MiXCR reference library. Non-productive reads and sequences with fewer than 2 reads were excluded, and each unique CDR3 nucleotide sequence counted as one clone. Clonality, diversity, richness and V-J gene usage were computed in R 3.5.1. GLIPH2 was used to cluster TCRs based on CDR3 similarity, and OLGA was used to calculate the generation probabilities. GLIPH2 clusters were kept only if they contained at least four unique TCR clonotypes found in at least three individuals. In TCRdb, the public reads were trimmed at Q25 with fastp and aligned with MiXCR, with productive beta chains retained. A single entry per CDR3 protein holds the most common genes and DNA from its merged rows. Here the V and J calls rest on TCRdb's processing, not on the authors' analysis. The sample table shows around 21,000 distinct CDR3 sequences, and approximately 30% are seen once. The ten largest clones add up to about 2.2% of the sample.

Regarding this clonotype: Its cognate antigen has yet to be identified. The input lacks base qualities; no much larger clone sits a single base away.

V sheds 0 bases and J sheds 0 bases, leaving 4 bases between their ends. Via the germline V gene, CDR1 is SGHTS and CDR2 YDEGEE. Reading from cysteine to phenylalanine, the CDR3 counts 15 amino acids. Only the CDR3 portion is preserved as DNA: 45 bases, with reading frame beginning at the first base. The chain is made from TRBV5-8 and TRBJ2-6; the D gene lacks a confident call. This receptor was identified in a human donor who had recovered from COVID-19. Material for sequencing was blood. Read as DNA, the sequence is TGTGCCAGCAGCTTGGGTCCCTCTGGGGCCAACGTCCTGACTTTC. It encodes CASSLGPSGANVLTF. Beyond the CDR3, the reference TRBV5-8 and TRBJ2-6 genes provide the residues; the full variable domain reads: EAGVTQSPTHLIKTRGQQATLRCSPISGHTSVYWYQQALGLGLQFLLWYDEGEERNRGNFPPRFSGRQFPNYSSELNVNALELEDSALYLCASSLGPSGANVLTFGAGSRLTVL.